Listed below are T cell receptor beta chains from one sample, sequenced in a study of cytotoxic CD8 clonotypes in ibrutinib-treated CLL. The assay was immunoSEQ multiplex PCR, and TCRdb's table has in-frame clones only and misses some. Found here are fewer than 25,000 clones, roughly 80% of them singletons; the top ten hold approximately 7.3%. The specimen was PBMCs, collected before ibrutinib treatment. The receptors were sampled from a human donor with chronic lymphocytic leukemia. Both conserved end residues are part of each CDR3. A D gene is named only where the DNA matches it firmly. Clone size is given for some rows only: seen once, a few or many times, or a class if the clone is expanded.

clone size | J gene | D gene | V gene | CDR3 DNA | CDR3 protein
NA | TRBJ2-7 | NA | TRBV5-1 | TGCGCCAGCAGCTTGCTAGGGGGGGAGCAGTACTTC | CASSLLGGEQYF
NA | TRBJ2-1 | NA | TRBV30 | TGTGCCTGGACCCCTCCTGACAGGCCTTACAATGAGCAGTTCTTC | CAWTPPDRPYNEQFF
NA | TRBJ2-1 | NA | TRBV19 | TGTGCCAGTAGTATGAGAGCTCGTAGCTCCTACAATGAGCAGTTCTTC | CASSMRARSSYNEQFF
NA | TRBJ1-2 | NA | TRBV27 | TGTGCCAGCAGTTTCGGGGGGACGAGCGGCTACACCTTC | CASSFGGTSGYTF
NA | TRBJ2-5 | TRBD2 | TRBV6-5 | TGTGCCAGCAGTTCATTAGGGAGCGGGAAGGGGGAGACCCAGTACTTC | CASSSLGSGKGETQYF
NA | TRBJ2-1 | TRBD2 | TRBV5-5 | TGTGCCAGCAGCTTAACCCCAACTAGCGGGAGGAATAGGGAGCAGTTCTTC | CASSLTPTSGRNREQFF
NA | TRBJ2-7 | TRBD1 | TRBV5-1 | TGCGCCAGCAGCTTGGCCAAGATAGGAACAGGGGATGGGACGACGGAGCAGTACTTC | CASSLAKIGTGDGTTEQYF
NA | TRBJ2-6 | NA | TRBV6-5 | TGTGCCAGCAGTTACTCGGCCAGGTCCTCAGTAAACGTCCTGACTTTC | CASSYSARSSVNVLTF
NA | TRBJ1-6 | NA | TRBV30 | TGTGCCTGGAAGTTTGTAGGGACGGGGAGTTCCCCCCTCCACTTT | CAWKFVGTGSSPLHF
NA | TRBJ2-1 | NA | TRBV21-1 | TGTGCCAGCAGCCCTCAAGGCCCGGGAGCCCCCCAAATGAGGCAGTTCTTC | CASSPQGPGAPQMRQFF
NA | TRBJ1-4 | NA | TRBV9 | TGTGCCAGCAGCGGGCAGGAGGGGATTGAAAAACTGTTTTTT | CASSGQEGIEKLFF
NA | TRBJ1-1 | TRBD1 | TRBV9 | TGTGCCAGCGGCACAGGGGGTGTAGCTTTCTTT | CASGTGGVAFF
NA | TRBJ2-7 | TRBD2 | TRBV6-5 | TGTGCCAGCAGTTTCCGACTAGCGGTTATCTACGAGCAGTACTTC | CASSFRLAVIYEQYF
NA | TRBJ2-4 | NA | TRBV6-1 | TGTGCCAGCAAGATAGGACAGAGGGCCAAAAACATTCAGTACTTC | CASKIGQRAKNIQYF
NA | TRBJ2-4 | TRBD2 | TRBV9 | TGTGCCAGCAGCGTAGGGGAGGGAATTGGGGCCAAAAACATTCAGTACTTC | CASSVGEGIGAKNIQYF
NA | TRBJ1-5 | TRBD1 | TRBV10-3 | TGTGCCATCAGTGAGTCTACAGGGGGCCTGTCCAATCAGCCCCAGCATTTT | CAISESTGGLSNQPQHF
once | TRBJ1-2 | TRBD1 | TRBV5-1 | TGCGCCAGCAGCCCAAGAGCGGACAGGGAAGGCTATGGCTACACCTTC | CASSPRADREGYGYTF
NA | TRBJ1-1 | NA | TRBV11-2 | TGTGCCAGCAGCTTAGATTCTGGGGGCTGGATAGGGAACACTGAAGCTTTCTTT | CASSLDSGGWIGNTEAFF
few | TRBJ2-7 | NA | TRBV27 | TGTGCCAGCTCTAAGGCGGTCAGGGATTACTTC | CASSKAVRDYF
once | TRBJ1-5 | NA | TRBV10-3 | TGTGCCATCAGTGATTGGGGGGCTAATCAGCCCCAGCATTTT | CAISDWGANQPQHF
NA | TRBJ1-2 | NA | TRBV9 | TGTGCCAGCAGCGGAATAAGGGTCGACTATGGCTACACCTTC | CASSGIRVDYGYTF
few | TRBJ1-5 | NA | TRBV4-1 | TGCGCCAGCAGCCAGTACCCACGGGAACTCAATCAGCCCCAGCATTTT | CASSQYPRELNQPQHF
NA | TRBJ2-6 | NA | TRBV5-1 | TGCGCCAGCAGCTTGTGGGGTTCTGGGGCCAACGTCCTGACTTTC | CASSLWGSGANVLTF
NA | TRBJ1-4 | NA | TRBV18 | TGTGCCAGCTCCGGAGGAGGTGAAAAACTGTTTTTT | CASSGGGEKLFF
NA | TRBJ2-5 | NA | TRBV28 | TGTGCCAGCAGAGGTGGAGGGGGCGGAGAGACCCAGTACTTC | CASRGGGGGETQYF
NA | TRBJ1-1 | TRBD1 | TRBV4-1 | TGCGCCAGCAGCCAAGGAAGGACAGGGGGCCTTATGAACACTGAAGCTTTCTTT | CASSQGRTGGLMNTEAFF
few | TRBJ2-1 | TRBD2 | TRBV11-3 | TGTGCCAGCAGCCCAGTAGCGGGAGGGTACAATGAGCAGTTCTTC | CASSPVAGGYNEQFF
NA | TRBJ2-1 | NA | TRBV18 | TGTGCCAGCTCACCAGGGTCCAATGAGCAGTTCTTC | CASSPGSNEQFF
NA | TRBJ2-2 | TRBD2 | TRBV19 | TGTGCCAGTAGTAGCCGAGGTAGCGGGATAGTCTCTCCCGGGGAGCTGTTTTTT | CASSSRGSGIVSPGELFF
NA | TRBJ2-5 | TRBD2 | TRBV30 | TGTGCCTGGAGTGTACACAGCGGGGGTTTCCAAGAGACCCAGTACTTC | CAWSVHSGGFQETQYF
NA | TRBJ2-1 | NA | TRBV28 | TGTGCCAGCAGTTCCCCGGGACTCTTAGGCTGGAAGGAGCAGTTCTTC | CASSSPGLLGWKEQFF
NA | TRBJ1-1 | NA | TRBV11-2 | TGTGCCAGCAGCTTAGTCTGGGGAAACACTGAAGCTTTCTTT | CASSLVWGNTEAFF